The 18 T cell receptor beta chains below come from one sample, sequenced in a study of T cells in Graves' hyperthyroidism and ophthalmopathy (dated by TCRdb to about 2019). The library was generated by multiplex PCR. Sequencing used an Illumina HiSeq 2000. Amplification of TCR beta CDR3 regions was carried out from RNA transcripts. The TCR CDR3 was subjected to a first round of RT-PCR using the HTBI primer set and the Qiagen OneStep RT-PCR kit. TCRdb trimmed the raw reads at Q25, called clones with MiXCR and kept productive beta chains. Each entry is one CDR3 protein sequence, shown with its most common DNA and genes. This sample gives nearly 600,000 distinct CDR3 sequences in total; about 14% of them show up just once. The top ten clones comprise 7% to 9% of the sample. Sequencing used blood. Receptor source: a woman in her late teens or twenties with Graves' ophthalmopathy.

This clonotype was detected ten times or more. A much larger clone differs from this one at a single base, so this may be a read error. J is TRBJ2-7 and V is TRBV20-1; D is ambiguous. The V end was cut by 5 bases, the J end by 3 bases, with 11 bases between. This CDR3 comprises 12 residues. Germline assignment: CDR1 DFQATT and CDR2 SNEGSKA (reference sequence). The CDR3 loop reads CSAGRNFYEQYF. The CDR3 DNA reads TGCAGTGCTGGACGGAATTTCTACGAGCAGTACTTC.

This clonotype appeared many times. The chain carries TRBV10-3 and TRBJ1-1; D is possibly TRBD1 (6 bases). This CDR3 spans 13 amino acids. V shed 7 bases and J shed 2 bases, with 11 bases lying between them. Germline CDR1 reads ENHRY; CDR2 reads SYGVKD. As DNA, the CDR3 is TGTGCCATCAAGGGACACACTAACACTGAAGCTTTCTTT. It translates to CAIKGHTNTEAFF.

The CDR3 DNA sequence: TGTGCCAGCAGCTTAAGCGGGGTCGCCGGGGAGCTGTTTTTT. It specifies CASSLSGVAGELFF. The V gene is TRBV7-9, the J gene TRBJ2-2, with 7 bases lining up with TRBD2. CDR3 length: 14 amino acids. Germline V gives CDR1 SEHNR, CDR2 FQNEAQ (reference sequence). V lost 2 bases and J lost 6; bases outside the gene matches: 3.

The chain recombines TRBV9 with TRBJ2-7, with 7 bases that match TRBD2. V lost 0 bases to trimming and J lost 3 bases; unmatched junction nucleotides: 6. The germline V gene encodes CDR1 SGDLS and CDR2 YYNGEE. The CDR3 contains 15 residues. The CDR3: CASSVGGAGNYEQYF. The CDR3 bases are TGTGCCAGCAGCGTAGGAGGAGCGGGAAACTACGAGCAGTACTTC.

This clonotype was seen ten or more times. The chain carries TRBV12-3 or TRBV12-4 and TRBJ1-2; D may be TRBD1 (5 bases). V was cut by 3 bases and J by 4 bases, with 15 bases left in between. The CDR3 extends over 15 amino acids. For the CDR3, the DNA is TGTGCCAGCAGTTTGGGCAGGGCTGATGTCTATGGCTACACCTTC. Its protein product is CASSLGRADVYGYTF.

The V and J genes are TRBV12-3 or TRBV12-4 and TRBJ2-1; D is undetermined. V lost 6 bases and J lost 8, with 11 bases in between. This CDR3 comprises 12 residues. The CDR3 region is CASSPGVDEQFF. DNA for the CDR3: TGTGCCAGCAGCCCGGGTGTCGATGAGCAGTTCTTC.

About this clonotype itself: One junction end disagrees with the germline gene, perhaps due to a read error. The J gene is TRBJ2-7, the V gene TRBV13, with 8 bases that match TRBD1. The germline CDR1 and CDR2 sequences are PRHDT and FYEKMQ (reference sequence). The CDR3 consists of 17 residues. The CDR3 coding sequence is TGTGCCAGCAGCATAAGCGCTTCCCTGACAGGGGAAAGGGAGCGGTACTTC. As protein: CASSISASLTGERERYF.

This clonotype was recorded at least ten times. This chain connects TRBV7-8 to TRBJ2-5; 10 bases map to TRBD2. Germline-derived CDR1 and CDR2 are SGHVS and FQNEAQ. The CDR3 covers 17 residues. Germline trimming cut 5 bases from V and 3 bases from J; bases unmatched to any gene: 12. The CDR3 DNA reads as TGTGCCAGCAGCGACATAGCGGGAGGAAAGCCGGAAGAGACCCAGTACTTC. Translating it yields CASSDIAGGKPEETQYF.

This clonotype was recorded many times. The rearrangement joins TRBV11-1 to TRBJ2-5; 7 positions agree with TRBD1. CDR1 and CDR2 from the germline V gene are SGHAT and FQDESV (reference sequence). The CDR3 sequence is 14 residues long. V lost 5 bases and J lost 6; bases outside the gene matches: 9. The CDR3 nucleotides read TGTGCCAGCAGCCCATTACAGGGGTGGCAGACCCAGTACTTC. It is translated as CASSPLQGWQTQYF.

This clonotype was detected only a few times. At one of its ends the junction is not consistent with the germline gene, which may arise from a read error. This CDR3 reads CVSSYGTSGSNYEQYF. DNA for the CDR3: TGTGTCAGCAGTTATGGGACTAGCGGGAGTAACTACGAGCAGTACTTC. The rearrangement links TRBV6-5 to TRBJ2-7; 14 positions match TRBD2. The CDR3 totals 16 residues. Germline lookup yields CDR1 MNHEY and CDR2 SVGAGI.

The V call is TRBV6-1, the J call TRBJ1-4; 8 nucleotides line up with TRBD1. This CDR3 is 15 amino acids long. Per the germline V gene, CDR1 is MNHNS and CDR2 is SASEGT. Germline trimming cut 4 bases from V and 6 bases from J; bases unmatched to any gene: 7. Written as DNA, the CDR3 is TGTGCCAGCAGTGGAACAGGGGGAGAGGATGAAAAACTGTTTTTT. Encoded protein: CASSGTGGEDEKLFF.

This clonotype has more than one count but fewer than ten. The chain links TRBV3-1 to TRBJ2-7; 7 positions match TRBD1. The CDR3 runs to 14 residues. Per the germline V gene, CDR1 is LGHDT and CDR2 is YNNKEL (reference sequence). V lost 4 bases to trimming and J lost 6 bases; unmatched junction nucleotides: 9. CDR3 amino acids: CASSPLSTGVEQYF. The CDR3 DNA follows: TGTGCCAGCAGCCCACTATCTACAGGGGTCGAGCAGTACTTC.

This chain joins TRBV27 and TRBJ1-1; D unclear. This CDR3 contains 13 residues. Germline lookup yields CDR1 MNHEY and CDR2 SMNVEV (reference sequence). V lost 3 bases and J 1 base, leaving 6 bases between the germline ends. This chain's CDR3 is CASSFNANTEAFF. CDR3 bases: TGTGCCAGCAGTTTCAACGCGAACACTGAAGCTTTCTTT.

The table lists this clonotype with many counts. The chain couples TRBV2 to TRBJ2-5; D uncertain. Germline CDR1 and CDR2: SNHLY and FYNNEI. This CDR3 region has 15 residues. V gave up 0 bases and J gave up 11 bases, with 19 bases separating them. The CDR3 spells CASSEAVGTDPIQYF. CDR3 in DNA: TGTGCCAGCAGTGAAGCTGTTGGCACCGATCCAATTCAGTACTTC.

There are a few counts of this clonotype. CDR3 region: CASSQGRGALNEQFF. The DNA for the CDR3 is TGCGCCAGCAGCCAAGGCAGGGGGGCCCTTAATGAGCAGTTCTTC. The chain joins TRBV4-1 to TRBJ2-1; TRBD1 is a possible D gene (7 bases). This CDR3 is 15 amino acids long. CDR1 and CDR2 from the germline V gene are MGHRA and YSYEKL. V dropped 1 base and J dropped 7 bases, with 14 bases sitting between them.

There are many counts of this clonotype. This chain links TRBV28 with TRBJ2-2; 9 nucleotides agree with TRBD1. Germline loops: CDR1 MDHEN, CDR2 SYDVKM. J was trimmed by 4 bases and V by 4 bases; bases with no gene match: 7. The CDR3 loop spans 16 amino acids. CDR3: CASSSYWDRVTGELFF. The CDR3 DNA sequence: TGTGCCAGCAGTTCCTACTGGGACAGGGTCACCGGGGAGCTGTTTTTT.

This clonotype was seen at least ten times. The chain joins TRBV24-1 to TRBJ1-5; no reliable D call. The V end lost 4 bases, the J end lost 3 bases, and 12 bases lay between the germline ends. The germline CDR1 and CDR2 sequences are KGHDR and SFDVKD. The length of the CDR3 is 15 residues. In nucleotides, the CDR3 is TGTGCCACCAGTGACCCTCGGACCAACAATCAGCCCCAGCATTTT. This sequence encodes CATSDPRTNNQPQHF.

This clonotype was detected many times. The chain couples TRBV4-2 to TRBJ2-2; D remains ambiguous. The CDR3 is 14 amino acids. V was clipped by 0 bases and J by 6 bases, with 8 bases between them. The germline V gene encodes CDR1 LGHNA and CDR2 YNFKEQ. For the CDR3, the DNA is TGTGCCAGCAGCCAAGACTACGTCGCCGGGGAGCTGTTTTTT. The encoded protein is CASSQDYVAGELFF.